This TCR beta chain was captured by sequencing in a study of OX40 agonist ivuxolimab in advanced cancers. Regarding the study as a whole: Among the lowest peripheral clonal expansion occurred in 0.1-3.0 mg/kg partial responders.

Produced via immunoSEQ multiplex PCR; TCRdb's table is partial and in-frame only. The table lists about 75,000 clones, about 92% of them singletons. Details on this clone: No antigen is known for it.

This TCR was sampled from an adult with an advanced solid tumor such as melanoma, head and neck, liver or kidney cancer. The sequencing here drew on CD4+ or CD8+ T cells sorted from blood, taken in a trial of the OX40 agonist ivuxolimab.

DNA of the CDR3: TGTGCCAGCTCACCGAGGACAGGGCCCTACGAGCAGTACTTC. This translates into CASSPRTGPYEQYF. The chain employs TRBV18 and TRBJ2-7; 8 bases align to TRBD1. This CDR3 contains 14 residues. V lost 3 bases, J lost 2 bases, and 3 bases stayed unmatched. The V gene's germline CDR1 is KGHSH and CDR2 LQKENI.